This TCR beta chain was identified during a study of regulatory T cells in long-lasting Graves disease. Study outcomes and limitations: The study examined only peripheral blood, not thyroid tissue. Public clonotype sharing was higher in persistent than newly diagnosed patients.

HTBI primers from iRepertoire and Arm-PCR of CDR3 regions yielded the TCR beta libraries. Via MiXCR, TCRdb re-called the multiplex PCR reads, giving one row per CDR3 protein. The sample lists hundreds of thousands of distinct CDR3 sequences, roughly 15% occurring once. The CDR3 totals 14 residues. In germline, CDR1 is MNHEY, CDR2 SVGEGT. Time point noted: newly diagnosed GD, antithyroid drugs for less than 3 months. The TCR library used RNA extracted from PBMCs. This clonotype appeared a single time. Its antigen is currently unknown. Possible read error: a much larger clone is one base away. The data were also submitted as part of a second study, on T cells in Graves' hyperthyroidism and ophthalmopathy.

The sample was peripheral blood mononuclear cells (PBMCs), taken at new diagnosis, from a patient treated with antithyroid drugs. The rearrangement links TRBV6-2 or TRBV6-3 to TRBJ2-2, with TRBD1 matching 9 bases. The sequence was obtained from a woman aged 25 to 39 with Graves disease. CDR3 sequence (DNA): TGTGGCAGCAGCACCGGGACAGGGACCGGGGAGCTGTTTTTT. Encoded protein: CGSSTGTGTGELFF.